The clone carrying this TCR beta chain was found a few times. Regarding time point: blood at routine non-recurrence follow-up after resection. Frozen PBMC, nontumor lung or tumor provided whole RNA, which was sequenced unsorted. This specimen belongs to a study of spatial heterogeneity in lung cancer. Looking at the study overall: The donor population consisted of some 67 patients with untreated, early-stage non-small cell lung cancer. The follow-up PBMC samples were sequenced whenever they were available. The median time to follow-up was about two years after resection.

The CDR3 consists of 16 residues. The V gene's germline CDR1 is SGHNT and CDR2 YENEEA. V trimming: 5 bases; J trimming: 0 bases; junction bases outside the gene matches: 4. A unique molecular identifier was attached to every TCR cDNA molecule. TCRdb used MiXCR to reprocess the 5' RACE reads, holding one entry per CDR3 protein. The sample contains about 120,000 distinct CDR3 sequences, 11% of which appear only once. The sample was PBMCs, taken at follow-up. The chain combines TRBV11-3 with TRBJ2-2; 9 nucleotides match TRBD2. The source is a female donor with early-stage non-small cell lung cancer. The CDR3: CASSRASGTNTGELFF. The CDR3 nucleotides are TGTGCCAGCAGCCGCGCTAGCGGGACGAACACCGGGGAGCTGTTTTTT. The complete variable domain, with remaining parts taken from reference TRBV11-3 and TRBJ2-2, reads EAGVVQSPRYKIIEKKQPVAFWCNPISGHNTLYWYLQNLGQGPELLIRYENEEAVDDSQLPKDRFSAERLKGVDSTLKIQPAELGDSAVYLCASSRASGTNTGELFFGEGSRLTVL.